These 28 T cell receptor beta chains were all obtained from the same sample, sequenced in a study of blood T cell repertoires in COVID-19. Profiling relied on immunoSEQ multiplex PCR, and the TCRdb table lists in-frame clones only, not all of them. The profile covers about 55,000 clones, with around 86% appearing a single time and about 2% taken by the ten largest. The specimen was peripheral blood. All receptors come from a woman between 55 and 75 years old with acute or convalescent COVID-19.

CDR3 DNA: TGTGCCAGCAGTGAAGCTAGCGGGAGGGTGGCCACCGGGGAGCTGTTTTTT. Translated: CASSEASGRVATGELFF. The V gene is TRBV6-1, the J gene TRBJ2-2; 11 bases agree with TRBD2. Germline trimming cut 0 bases from V and 4 bases from J; bases unmatched to any gene: 4. The CDR3 runs 17 residues. Germline assignment: CDR1 MNHNS and CDR2 SASEGT.

V gene TRBV2 combines with J gene TRBJ2-4, with 14 bases aligning to TRBD2. The CDR3 covers 20 residues. The V gene's germline CDR1 is SNHLY and CDR2 FYNNEI. J gave up 1 base and V 4 bases, and 12 bases lay outside the gene matches. In nucleotides, the CDR3 is TGTGCCAGCAGTGCTCCGGGACTAGCGGGAGAGGGTTACGCCAAAAACATTCAGTACTTC. It specifies CASSAPGLAGEGYAKNIQYF.

The rearrangement uses TRBV27 and TRBJ1-5; D is perhaps TRBD1 (6 bases). Germline CDR1 is MNHEY and CDR2 is SMNVEV (reference sequence). V lost 6 bases and J lost 5, with 20 bases in between. The CDR3 consists of 16 residues. In DNA form, the CDR3 reads TGTGCCAGCAGACTAGAAAGTGGGGGGGCCGATCAGCCCCAGCATTTT. Translated, it gives CASRLESGGADQPQHF.

This chain uses TRBV6-2 or TRBV6-3 with TRBJ1-1; no definite D call. CDR1 MNHEY and CDR2 SVGEGT come from the germline V gene. The CDR3 has 15 amino acids. V was clipped by 5 bases and J by 3 bases, with 16 bases between them. CDR3 sequence reads: CASSSPIGRDTEAFF. The DNA for the CDR3 is TGTGCCAGCAGTAGCCCCATAGGGAGGGACACTGAAGCTTTCTTT.

This chain links TRBV5-6 with TRBJ2-1; 8 bases match TRBD1. Germline loops: CDR1 SGHDT, CDR2 YYEEEE. This CDR3 is 14 amino acids long. After removal of 2 bases from V and 14 bases from J, the junction contained 12 bases not matched to a gene. This CDR3 reads CASSLWVNRGKKFF. DNA of the CDR3: TGTGCCAGCAGCTTATGGGTTAACAGGGGGAAGAAGTTCTTC.

The V and J genes are TRBV2 and TRBJ1-1; D may be TRBD1 (5 bases). V lost 7 bases, J lost 1 base, and 10 bases lay in between. The CDR3 sequence is 13 residues long. The germline gives CDR1 SNHLY, CDR2 FYNNEI. The DNA of the CDR3 is TGTGCCAGCAAGGGACTGCAGAACACTGAAGCTTTCTTT. This gives the protein CASKGLQNTEAFF. The full variable domain, with the rest looked up from reference TRBV2 and TRBJ1-1, is EPEVTQTPSHQVTQMGQEVILRCVPISNHLYFYWYRQILGQKVEFLVSFYNNEISEKSEIFDDQFSVERPDGSNFTLKIRSTKLEDSAMYFCASKGLQNTEAFFGQGTRLTVV.

The V gene is TRBV4-2, the J gene TRBJ1-6, with unresolved D. V was clipped by 0 bases and J by 9 bases, with 9 bases between them. The CDR3 spans 14 residues. Germline loops: CDR1 LGHNA, CDR2 YNFKEQ. This chain's CDR3 is CASSQEQIFSPLHF. In DNA form, the CDR3 reads TGTGCCAGCAGCCAAGAACAGATATTTTCACCCCTCCACTTT.

The chain carries TRBV6-2 or TRBV6-3 and TRBJ2-1; 7 positions agree with TRBD2. In germline, CDR1 is MNHEY, CDR2 SVGEGT. Germline trimming cut 4 bases from V and 1 base from J; bases unmatched to any gene: 1. This CDR3 has 14 amino acids. This CDR3 reads CASSSSGSYNEQFF. The CDR3 DNA is TGTGCCAGCAGTTCTAGCGGATCCTACAATGAGCAGTTCTTC.

This sequence joins TRBV6-1 and TRBJ2-5; 7 bases fit TRBD2. This CDR3 has 15 residues. Germline V gene sequence: CDR1 MNHNS, CDR2 SASEGT. Trimming removed 1 base from V and 3 bases from J; junction bases left unmatched: 5. CDR3 bases: TGTGCCAGCAGTGAAGGGCCAGGGAGGGAAGAGACCCAGTACTTC. The encoded protein is CASSEGPGREETQYF.

The chain joins TRBV4-2 to TRBJ1-1; TRBD1 might be the D (5 bases). Trimming removed 0 bases from V and 8 bases from J, with 16 bases in between. Germline V gene data show CDR1 as LGHNA and CDR2 as YNFKEQ. The CDR3 covers 15 residues. The CDR3 DNA reads as TGTGCCAGCAGCCAAGATGCCTCTTGGGGCCCAGAAGCTTTCTTT. Its translation: CASSQDASWGPEAFF.

This clone was seen once. The gene calls are TRBV9 and TRBJ2-2; D call uncertain. The CDR3 consists of 13 residues. The germline V gene encodes CDR1 SGDLS and CDR2 YYNGEE. Trimming stripped 1 base from V and 8 bases from J, with 9 bases between. The CDR3 loop is CASSVMSAGELFF. In DNA, the CDR3 is TGTGCCAGCAGCGTAATGAGTGCGGGGGAGCTGTTTTTT.

This clone was seen once. The chain joins TRBV7-6 to TRBJ1-2; 9 nucleotides align to TRBD1. Germline lookup yields CDR1 SGHVS and CDR2 FNYEAQ. V was pared by 1 base and J by 2 bases, with 8 bases of the junction left unmatched. There are 17 residues in the CDR3. For the CDR3, the DNA is TGTGCCAGCAGCTTAGGGTCAACAGGGGGCGTCAACTATGGCTACACCTTC. This translates into CASSLGSTGGVNYGYTF.

The V and J genes are TRBV6-5 and TRBJ1-2; unclear D gene. From germline, CDR1 is MNHEY and CDR2 SVGAGI. The CDR3 has 13 amino acids. V gave up 5 bases and J gave up 5 bases, with 12 bases separating them. The CDR3 nucleotides are TGTGCCAGCAGTCTGACACTTTTTTATGGCTACACCTTC. This sequence encodes CASSLTLFYGYTF.

The genes are TRBV12-3 or TRBV12-4 and TRBJ2-1; 7 bases agree with TRBD1. This CDR3 comprises 12 residues. V lost 5 bases and J lost 8; bases outside the gene matches: 3. DNA for the CDR3: TGTGCCAGCAGTCGACAGGGATATGAGCAGTTCTTC. Its protein product is CASSRQGYEQFF.

The chain joins TRBV9 to TRBJ2-1; TRBD2 matches 9 bases. The CDR3 totals 15 residues. Germline V gene data show CDR1 as SGDLS and CDR2 as YYNGEE. V dropped 6 bases and J dropped 4; count of bases not matched to a gene: 8. The CDR3, as DNA: TGTGCCAGCAACCCAGGGGCGGGAGGGTACAATGAGCAGTTCTTC. Protein: CASNPGAGGYNEQFF. Variable domain in full (rest from reference TRBV9 and TRBJ2-1): DSGVTQTPKHLITATGQRVTLRCSPRSGDLSVYWYQQSLDQGLQFLIQYYNGEERAKGNILERFSAQQFPDLHSELNLSSLELGDSALYFCASNPGAGGYNEQFFGPGTRLTVL.

The chain recombines TRBV27 with TRBJ2-1; D may be TRBD1 (6 bases). CDR1 and CDR2 (germline): MNHEY, SMNVEV (reference sequence). The CDR3 has 10 residues. The V and J ends lost 8 bases and 10 bases respectively, with 9 bases between them. The CDR3 is CASGDREQFF. The CDR3, as DNA: TGTGCCAGCGGAGACAGGGAGCAGTTCTTC.

The rearrangement joins TRBV28 to TRBJ1-2, with a possible D match to TRBD1 (5 bases). Trimming stripped 8 bases from V and 0 bases from J, with 19 bases between. The CDR3 totals 16 residues. CDR1 and CDR2 from the germline V gene are MDHEN and SYDVKM. The CDR3 protein is CASETALKYANYGYTF. CDR3 in DNA: TGTGCCAGCGAGACAGCCCTCAAATATGCTAACTATGGCTACACCTTC.

The V and J genes are TRBV30 and TRBJ1-2, with 8 bases aligning to TRBD1. The CDR3 has 12 residues. Germline V gene sequence: CDR1 GTSNPN, CDR2 SVGIG (reference sequence). Unmatched junction bases numbered 10, after V lost 8 bases and J lost 8 bases. The CDR3 DNA reads as TGTGCCGGTGACAGGGGAGGGGAAGGCTACACCTTC. Residues: CAGDRGGEGYTF. Full variable domain (missing parts from reference TRBV30 and TRBJ1-2): SQTIHQWPATLVQPVGSPLSLECTVEGTSNPNLYWYRQAAGRGLQLLFYSVGIGQISSEVPQNLSASRPQDRQFILSSKKLLLSDSGFYLCAGDRGGEGYTFGSGTRLTVV.

The gene calls are TRBV7-2 and TRBJ2-3, with 7 nucleotides matching TRBD1. This CDR3 has 15 amino acids. Germline assignment: CDR1 SGHTA and CDR2 FQGNSA. Unmatched junction bases numbered 11, after V lost 4 bases and J lost 7 bases. CDR3 amino acids: CASSSRVGTDYTQYF. The CDR3 bases are TGTGCCAGCAGCTCGAGGGTTGGGACAGACTATACGCAGTATTTT.

V gene TRBV6-4 combines with J gene TRBJ2-7; the match to TRBD1 covers 7 bases. Germline V lookup: CDR1 MRHNA, CDR2 SNTAGT. Trimming removed 4 bases from V and 1 base from J; junction bases left unmatched: 4. This CDR3 has 14 amino acids. The CDR3 DNA reads TGTGCCAGCAGTGCGTCAGGGGGATCCTACGAGCAGTACTTC. This codes for CASSASGGSYEQYF.

The V gene is TRBV19, the J gene TRBJ1-6, with a tentative D call TRBD1 (6 bases). Germline CDR1 and CDR2: LNHDA and SQIVND (reference sequence). This CDR3 has 14 residues. Trimming left V 10 bases short and J 6 bases short, with 16 bases between. CDR3 protein: CATSWRTVNSPLHF. CDR3 DNA sequence: TGTGCCACCTCTTGGAGGACAGTTAATTCACCCCTCCACTTT.

In the case of this clone: The same CDR3 arises from other DNA sequences in this sample as well. The chain has TRBV20-1 and TRBJ1-2, with D tentatively TRBD1 (5 bases). CDR3 length equals 11 residues. The germline CDR1 and CDR2 sequences are DFQATT and SNEGSKA (reference sequence). V was cut by 3 bases and J by 5 bases, with 7 bases left in between. CDR3 DNA: TGCAGTGCTAGTCCAGGGTATGGCTACACCTTC. This gives the protein CSASPGYGYTF.

Only one count was recorded for this clone. The gene calls are TRBV6-4 and TRBJ2-7; D unresolved. The germline V and J ends were trimmed by 10 bases and 6 bases, with 4 bases remaining between them. Germline V CDR1 and CDR2: MRHNA, SNTAGT. The CDR3 loop spans 8 amino acids. The CDR3 sequence: CATSEQYF. The CDR3, as DNA: TGTGCCACGTCCGAGCAGTACTTC.

The chain joins TRBV18 to TRBJ2-1; TRBD2 agrees at 10 bases. In germline, CDR1 is KGHSH, CDR2 LQKENI. The CDR3 covers 21 residues. V gave up 6 bases and J gave up 5 bases; unmatched junction bases: 25. CDR3 amino acids: CASSRKRGLAVGYPDNNEQFF. CDR3 DNA: TGTGCCAGCTCCCGAAAAAGAGGACTAGCGGTAGGCTACCCAGACAACAATGAGCAGTTCTTC.

The chain is built from TRBV4-1 and TRBJ1-1, with D unresolved. Trimming removed 0 bases at V and 6 bases at J, with 14 bases between. The CDR3 spans 15 residues. Germline V gene lookup returns CDR1 MGHRA and CDR2 YSYEKL. The CDR3 bases are TGCGCCAGCAGCCAAGAATGGCTCGTGGGCGCTGAAGCTTTCTTT. It yields the protein CASSQEWLVGAEAFF.

This clone was seen a handful of times. The rearrangement links TRBV30 to TRBJ1-3; D unclear. The CDR3 covers 16 residues. Germline CDR1 and CDR2: GTSNPN and SVGIG (reference sequence). Trimming took 1 base from V and 0 from J, leaving 13 bases between them. CDR3 sequence reads: CAWSGESPSSGNTIYF. CDR3 in DNA: TGTGCCTGGAGTGGGGAGTCCCCGAGCTCTGGAAACACCATATATTTT.

The CDR3 is CASSLRKTSTDTQYF. Written as DNA, the CDR3 is TGTGCCAGCAGTCTCAGGAAAACTAGCACAGATACGCAGTATTTT. This rearrangement joins TRBV27 to TRBJ2-3; D not certain. The CDR3 loop spans 15 amino acids. V was clipped by 5 bases and J by 0 bases, with 12 bases between them. Looked up from germline, CDR1 is MNHEY and CDR2 is SMNVEV (reference sequence).

In this sample, this clone turned up a few times. The V and J genes are TRBV15 and TRBJ2-5; D might be TRBD2 (7 bases). Deletions cut 5 bases from V and 4 bases from J, with 14 bases between. The CDR3 has 14 amino acids. Per germline, CDR1 LNHNV and CDR2 YYDKDF (reference sequence). The CDR3: CATSGRGGGETQYF. CDR3 sequence (DNA): TGTGCCACCAGCGGACGAGGGGGGGGAGAGACCCAGTACTTC. The variable domain in full, with the rest retrieved from reference TRBV15 and TRBJ2-5, is DAMVIQNPRYQVTQFGKPVTLSCSQTLNHNVMYWYQQKSSQAPKLLFHYYDKDFNNEADTPDNFQSRRPNTSFCFLDIRSPGLGDTAMYLCATSGRGGGETQYFGPGTRLLVL.